What follows are 7 T cell receptor beta chains derived from one specimen sequenced in a study of CD8+ T cells in alopecia areata listed by TCRdb under 2018. The library was generated by the immunoSEQ multiplex PCR assay. For TCR sequencing, RNA was extracted from every sample and reverse transcribed into cDNA to serve as template. Not all clones reach the TCRdb copy of this immuneACCESS table, which keeps in-frame sequences only. Checked studies attribute under half of the gap to unresolved V genes and leave the rest unexplained. The sample data list more than 150,000 clones, and roughly three fifths of these were observed just once. The ten largest clones take up 3% to 3.5% of the sample. The meaning of the sample's time point label: about 4 weeks on oral tofacitinib. The treatment or condition label of this sample denotes: oral pan-JAK inhibitor, 5-10 mg twice daily. Here the sequenced sample was CD4+ T cells sorted from blood, taken at week 4, from a patient treated with tofacitinib. The receptor set was obtained from a human donor with alopecia areata.

V and J are TRBV2 and TRBJ2-3, with 7 positions matching TRBD2. This CDR3 has 14 residues. After removal of 2 bases from V and 6 bases from J, the junction contained 5 bases not matched to a gene. Looked up from germline, CDR1 is SNHLY and CDR2 is FYNNEI. Here the CDR3 DNA reads TGTGCCAGCAGTGAAACTAGCGAGGTGGATACGCAGTATTTT. Amino acid sequence: CASSETSEVDTQYF.

The V call is TRBV30, the J call TRBJ1-1; D perhaps matches TRBD1 (5 bases). This CDR3 comprises 15 residues. Germline-derived CDR1 and CDR2 are GTSNPN and SVGIG (reference sequence). V was pared by 3 bases and J by 3 bases, with 17 bases between. For the CDR3, the DNA is TGTGCCTGGAGCCGAGGGACGGTCTATGACACTGAAGCTTTCTTT. Amino acid sequence: CAWSRGTVYDTEAFF.

The rearrangement links TRBV29-1 to TRBJ2-7, with TRBD1 matching 8 bases. This CDR3 spans 14 amino acids. J lost 0 bases, V lost 5 bases, and 6 bases had no gene match. The germline CDR1 and CDR2 sequences are SQVTM and ANQGSEA. The CDR3 protein is CSVSGQVSSYEQYF. The CDR3 DNA follows: TGCAGCGTTTCGGGACAGGTGAGCTCCTACGAGCAGTACTTC.

CDR3 amino acids: CASSPFEEAFF. The CDR3 DNA is TGTGCCAGCAGCCCCTTTGAGGAAGCTTTCTTT. This rearrangement joins TRBV7-9 to TRBJ1-1; D is ambiguous. Germline V gene lookup returns CDR1 SEHNR and CDR2 FQNEAQ (reference sequence). CDR3 size: 11 residues. V lost 5 bases, J lost 8 bases, and 9 bases lay in between.

V and J are TRBV25-1 and TRBJ2-1; no clear D. The CDR3 runs to 12 residues. CDR1 is MGHDK and CDR2 is SYGVNS in the germline V gene. Deletions cut 2 bases from V and 5 bases from J, with 4 bases between. CDR3 protein: CASSEPHNEQFF. The CDR3 DNA follows: TGTGCCAGCAGTGAACCACACAATGAGCAGTTCTTC.

The chain has TRBV30 and TRBJ2-7; maybe TRBD1 (5 bases). V lost 4 bases and J lost 6, with 16 bases in between. CDR3 length: 13 amino acids. Germline values: CDR1 GTSNPN, CDR2 SVGIG (reference sequence). CDR3 DNA: TGTGCCTGGACCAGACAGCTATCAGGCGAGCAGTACTTC. Translation gives CAWTRQLSGEQYF.

The V call is TRBV30, the J call TRBJ2-5, with 10 bases identical to TRBD1. The germline gives CDR1 GTSNPN, CDR2 SVGIG (reference sequence). Trimming at V came to 4 bases and at J to 5 bases, leaving 10 bases not matched to a gene. The CDR3 totals 15 residues. CDR3 sequence: CAWNSGTGVWETQYF. The CDR3 nucleotides are TGTGCCTGGAATTCAGGGACAGGGGTGTGGGAGACCCAGTACTTC.